The rows below give T cell receptor beta chains drawn from one sample of a study of PD-1 blockade in classical Hodgkin lymphoma. Method: immunoSEQ multiplex PCR; TCRdb's copy keeps in-frame clones and lacks some. Of about 40,000 clones listed, more than 70% are singletons. The sequences come from peripheral blood mononuclear cells (PBMCs), collected at baseline. The receptors were gathered from a human donor with classical Hodgkin lymphoma. Both conserved end residues are part of each CDR3. Each record gives: CDR3 protein, V gene.

CDR3aa: CASSHDYGGERETQYF
v_gene: TRBV7-6

CDR3aa: CASSVDSGGRELFF
v_gene: TRBV6-4

CDR3aa: CASSPLDSNSGANVLTF
v_gene: TRBV27

CDR3aa: CASSLAGGNYGYTF
v_gene: TRBV5-6

CDR3aa: CASSQSIWHLYEQYF
v_gene: TRBV23-1

CDR3aa: CASSSPFTFQRNSGNTIYF
v_gene: TRBV7-2

CDR3aa: CASNQVIGSPLHF
v_gene: TRBV2

CDR3aa: CASSFRQASEAFF
v_gene: TRBV5-8

CDR3aa: CASSPPPAYNEQFF
v_gene: TRBV7-2

CDR3aa: CASSSAPDASYEQYF
v_gene: TRBV5-1

CDR3aa: CASSLDGHVNGYTF
v_gene: TRBV7-9

CDR3aa: CASSTTGANQPQHF
v_gene: TRBV6-6

CDR3aa: CASSFYPSSYNSPLHF
v_gene: TRBV6-5

CDR3aa: CASSEPKPELYEQYF
v_gene: TRBV10-1

CDR3aa: CASSPPFMDTQYF
v_gene: TRBV7-9

CDR3aa: CASSPDRRRQPQHF
v_gene: TRBV6-5

CDR3aa: CASSTEIDTEAFF
v_gene: TRBV7-9

CDR3aa: CASALGWSPNQETQYF
v_gene: TRBV5-1

CDR3aa: CASSQDFGTGYYEQYF
v_gene: TRBV4-1

CDR3aa: CASSGQGVGTQYF
v_gene: TRBV18

CDR3aa: CASSGYQETQYF
v_gene: TRBV2

CDR3aa: CASSESYMAGTEAFF
v_gene: TRBV25-1

CDR3aa: CASSYSTQGNTEAFF
v_gene: TRBV6-5

CDR3aa: CASSWDTTGELFF
v_gene: TRBV5-5

CDR3aa: CASSESSNRGGGRRETQYF
v_gene: TRBV10-1

CDR3aa: CASSLRRGPGVEAFF
v_gene: TRBV11-2

CDR3aa: CAWDGTGVSPSVF
v_gene: TRBV30

CDR3aa: CASRPGRFYGYTF
v_gene: TRBV6-6

CDR3aa: CAAMGGIGETQYF
v_gene: TRBV5-4

CDR3aa: CASSKPKGGTGGMGTEAFF
v_gene: TRBV7-9

CDR3aa: CASSLEAGVQYTEAFF
v_gene: TRBV5-1

CDR3aa: CASSGDAQETQYF
v_gene: TRBV18

CDR3aa: CASSRYINQPQHF
v_gene: TRBV9

CDR3aa: CASSQDYNQPQHF
v_gene: TRBV18

CDR3aa: CAWSVGSGEPRQTPYEQYF
v_gene: TRBV30

CDR3aa: CASSAYPYEQFF
v_gene: TRBV7-6

CDR3aa: CASSLLAGSTDTQYF
v_gene: TRBV7-3

CDR3aa: CASSLGGWSTDTQYF
v_gene: TRBV7-6

CDR3aa: CASSSGPLVETQYF
v_gene: TRBV5-4

CDR3aa: CASSTPTGHRETQYF
v_gene: TRBV5-5

CDR3aa: CASSPDYYGYTF
v_gene: TRBV7-3

CDR3aa: CASSGGGSYNEQFF
v_gene: TRBV7-6

CDR3aa: CASSPGQAGANVLTF
v_gene: TRBV11-2

CDR3aa: CAIKYSGGETQYF
v_gene: TRBV10-3